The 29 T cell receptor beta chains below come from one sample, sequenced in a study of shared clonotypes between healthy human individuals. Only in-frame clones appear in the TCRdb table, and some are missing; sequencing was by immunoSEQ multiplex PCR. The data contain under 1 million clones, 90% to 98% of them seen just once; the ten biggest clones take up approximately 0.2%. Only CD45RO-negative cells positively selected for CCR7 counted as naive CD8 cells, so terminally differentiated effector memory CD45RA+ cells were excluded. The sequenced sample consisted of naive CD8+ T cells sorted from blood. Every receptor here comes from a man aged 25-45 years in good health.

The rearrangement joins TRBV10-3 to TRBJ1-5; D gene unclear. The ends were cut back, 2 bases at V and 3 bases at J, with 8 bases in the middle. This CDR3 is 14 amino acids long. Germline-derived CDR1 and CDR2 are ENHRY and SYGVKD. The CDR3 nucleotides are TGTGCCATCAGTGAGAACCAGGTCAATCAGCCCCAGCATTTT. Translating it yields CAISENQVNQPQHF.

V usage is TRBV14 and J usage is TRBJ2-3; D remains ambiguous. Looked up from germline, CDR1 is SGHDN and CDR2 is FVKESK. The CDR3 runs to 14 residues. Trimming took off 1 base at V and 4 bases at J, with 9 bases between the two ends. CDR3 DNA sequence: TGTGCCAGCAGCCAAGTCGCTAGTTCAGATACGCAGTATTTT. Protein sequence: CASSQVASSDTQYF.

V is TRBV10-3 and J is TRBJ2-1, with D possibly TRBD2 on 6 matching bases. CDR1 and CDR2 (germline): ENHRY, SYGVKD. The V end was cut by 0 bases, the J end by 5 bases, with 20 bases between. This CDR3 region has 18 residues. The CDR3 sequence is CAISESTLERGENNEQFF. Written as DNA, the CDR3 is TGTGCCATCAGTGAGTCGACTCTTGAGCGCGGGGAAAACAATGAGCAGTTCTTC.

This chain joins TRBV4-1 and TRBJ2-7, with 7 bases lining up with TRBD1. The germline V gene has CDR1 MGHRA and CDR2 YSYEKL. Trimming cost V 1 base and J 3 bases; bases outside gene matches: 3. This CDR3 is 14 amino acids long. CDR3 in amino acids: CASSQGTGYYEQYF. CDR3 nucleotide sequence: TGCGCCAGCAGCCAAGGGACAGGCTACTACGAGCAGTACTTC.

As DNA, the CDR3 is TGCGCCAGCAGCCAAGCTAGCGGGTCTTTTTCCTACGAGCAGTACTTC. This codes for CASSQASGSFSYEQYF. This chain connects TRBV4-3 to TRBJ2-7; 8 bases line up with TRBD2. The germline V gene encodes CDR1 LGHNA and CDR2 YSLEER. V shed 1 base and J 1 base; nucleotides not matched to a gene: 6. The CDR3 spans 16 residues.

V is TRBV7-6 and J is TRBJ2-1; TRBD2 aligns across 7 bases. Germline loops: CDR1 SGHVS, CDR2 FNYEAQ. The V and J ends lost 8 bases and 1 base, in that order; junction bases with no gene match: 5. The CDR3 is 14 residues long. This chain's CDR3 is CASRRENSYNEQFF. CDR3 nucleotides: TGTGCCAGCCGGCGGGAGAATTCCTACAATGAGCAGTTCTTC. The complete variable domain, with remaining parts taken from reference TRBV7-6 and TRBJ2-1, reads GAGVSQSPRYKVTKRGQDVALRCDPISGHVSLYWYRQALGQGPEFLTYFNYEAQQDKSGLPNDRFSAERPEGSISTLTIQRTEQRDSAMYRCASRRENSYNEQFFGPGTRLTVL.

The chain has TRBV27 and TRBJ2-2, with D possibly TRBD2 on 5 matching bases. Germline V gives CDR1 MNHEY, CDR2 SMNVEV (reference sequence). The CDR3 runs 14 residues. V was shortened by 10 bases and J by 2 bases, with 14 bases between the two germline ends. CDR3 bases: TGTGCCATAGCCACGGGGTCCAACACCGGGGAGCTGTTTTTT. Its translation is CAIATGSNTGELFF.

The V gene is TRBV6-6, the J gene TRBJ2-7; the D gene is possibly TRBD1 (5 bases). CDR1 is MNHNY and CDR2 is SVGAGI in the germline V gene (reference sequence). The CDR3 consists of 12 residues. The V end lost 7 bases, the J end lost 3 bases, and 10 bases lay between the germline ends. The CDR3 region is CASNQGYYEQYF. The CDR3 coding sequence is TGTGCCAGCAACCAGGGTTACTACGAGCAGTACTTC.

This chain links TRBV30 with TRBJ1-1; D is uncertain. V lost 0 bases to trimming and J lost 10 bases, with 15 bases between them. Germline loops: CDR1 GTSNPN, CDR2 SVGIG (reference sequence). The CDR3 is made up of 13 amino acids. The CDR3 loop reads CAWSVLSPLGAFF. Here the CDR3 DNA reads TGTGCCTGGAGTGTACTAAGCCCGCTGGGAGCTTTCTTT.

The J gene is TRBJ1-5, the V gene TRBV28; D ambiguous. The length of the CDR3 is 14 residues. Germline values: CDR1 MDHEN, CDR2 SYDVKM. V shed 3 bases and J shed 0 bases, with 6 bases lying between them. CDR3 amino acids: CASSFLVSNQPQHF. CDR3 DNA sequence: TGTGCCAGCAGTTTTCTGGTTAGCAATCAGCCCCAGCATTTT.

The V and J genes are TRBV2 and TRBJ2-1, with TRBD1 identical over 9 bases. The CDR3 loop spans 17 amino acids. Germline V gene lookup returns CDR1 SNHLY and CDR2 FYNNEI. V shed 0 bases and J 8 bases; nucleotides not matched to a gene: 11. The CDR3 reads CASSEAVDRGQGYEQFF. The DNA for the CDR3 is TGTGCCAGCAGTGAAGCGGTGGACAGGGGTCAGGGGTATGAGCAGTTCTTC.

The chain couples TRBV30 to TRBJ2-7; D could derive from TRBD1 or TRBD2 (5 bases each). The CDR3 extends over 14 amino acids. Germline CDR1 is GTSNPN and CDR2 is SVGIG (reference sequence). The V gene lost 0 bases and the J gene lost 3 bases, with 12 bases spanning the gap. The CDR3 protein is CAWSVGEGGYEQYF. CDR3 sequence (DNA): TGTGCCTGGAGTGTAGGGGAAGGAGGCTACGAGCAGTACTTC.

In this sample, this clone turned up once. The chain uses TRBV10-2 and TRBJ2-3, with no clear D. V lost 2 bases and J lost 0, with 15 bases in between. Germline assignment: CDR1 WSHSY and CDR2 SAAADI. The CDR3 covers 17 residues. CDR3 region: CASSEGRAPLSTDTQYF. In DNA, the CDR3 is TGCGCCAGCAGTGAGGGACGGGCACCCCTTAGCACAGATACGCAGTATTTT.

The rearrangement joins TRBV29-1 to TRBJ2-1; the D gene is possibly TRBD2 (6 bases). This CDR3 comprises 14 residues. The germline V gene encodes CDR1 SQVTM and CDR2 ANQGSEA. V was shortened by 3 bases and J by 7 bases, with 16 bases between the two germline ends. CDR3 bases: TGCAGCGTTGATCCGGGGGAGTCTAGAAATGAGCAGTTCTTC. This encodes CSVDPGESRNEQFF.

The CDR3 region has the DNA TGCGCCAGCAGCTTGTATGGGACAGGGGAAGGCTACACCTTC. Translated, it gives CASSLYGTGEGYTF. V gene TRBV5-1 combines with J gene TRBJ1-2; 10 nucleotides line up with TRBD1. CDR3 length: 14 residues. CDR1 and CDR2 (germline): SGHRS, YFSETQ. The ends lost 1 base at V and 8 bases at J; junction bases unmatched: 5.

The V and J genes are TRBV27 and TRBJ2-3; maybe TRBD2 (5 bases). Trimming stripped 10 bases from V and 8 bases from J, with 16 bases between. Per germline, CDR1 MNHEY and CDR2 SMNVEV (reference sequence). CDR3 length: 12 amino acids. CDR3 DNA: TGTGCCACACTAGAGAGGCCTTCTACGCAGTATTTT. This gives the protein CATLERPSTQYF.

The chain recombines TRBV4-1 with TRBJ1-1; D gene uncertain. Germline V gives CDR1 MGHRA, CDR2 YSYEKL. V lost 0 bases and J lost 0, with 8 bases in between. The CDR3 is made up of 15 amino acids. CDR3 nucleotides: TGCGCCAGCAGCCAAGATCGCGGTATGAACACTGAAGCTTTCTTT. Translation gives CASSQDRGMNTEAFF.

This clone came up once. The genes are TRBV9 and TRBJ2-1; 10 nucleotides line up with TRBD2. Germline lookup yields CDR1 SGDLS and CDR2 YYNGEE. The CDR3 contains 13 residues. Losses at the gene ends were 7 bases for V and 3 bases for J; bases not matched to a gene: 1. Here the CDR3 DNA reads TGTGCCAGCGGGACTAGCGACTACAATGAGCAGTTCTTC. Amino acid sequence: CASGTSDYNEQFF.

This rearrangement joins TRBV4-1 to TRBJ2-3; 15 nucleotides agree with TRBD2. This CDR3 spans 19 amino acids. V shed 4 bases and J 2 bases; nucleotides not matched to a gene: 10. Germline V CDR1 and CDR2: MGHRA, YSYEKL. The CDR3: CASSPQGTSGRFNTDTQYF. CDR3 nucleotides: TGCGCCAGCAGCCCCCAGGGGACTAGCGGGAGGTTTAACACAGATACGCAGTATTTT.

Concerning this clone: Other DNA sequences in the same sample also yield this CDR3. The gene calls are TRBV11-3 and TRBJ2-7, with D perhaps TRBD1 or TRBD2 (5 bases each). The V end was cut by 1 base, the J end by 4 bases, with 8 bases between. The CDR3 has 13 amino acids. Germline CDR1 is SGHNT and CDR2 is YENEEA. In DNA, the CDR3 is TGTGCCAGCAGCTTAGGCGAGGGGTACGAGCAGTACTTC. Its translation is CASSLGEGYEQYF.

This CDR3 reads CASSGVRGTDTQYF. The CDR3 DNA reads as TGTGCCAGCAGTGGAGTGCGGGGCACAGATACGCAGTATTTT. The J gene is TRBJ2-3, the V gene TRBV27; TRBD2 is a possible D gene (5 bases). Germline CDR1 and CDR2: MNHEY and SMNVEV (reference sequence). This CDR3 has 14 amino acids. Trimming removed 5 bases at V and 1 base at J, with 10 bases between.

CDR3: CASSSLAGEVAADTQYF. DNA for the CDR3: TGTGCCAGCAGCTCACTAGCGGGAGAGGTCGCAGCAGATACGCAGTATTTT. The chain recombines TRBV11-2 with TRBJ2-3, with TRBD2 matching 11 bases. Germline CDR1 reads SGHAT; CDR2 reads FQNNGV. V lost 4 bases, J lost 4 bases, and 10 bases stayed unmatched. The CDR3 totals 17 residues.

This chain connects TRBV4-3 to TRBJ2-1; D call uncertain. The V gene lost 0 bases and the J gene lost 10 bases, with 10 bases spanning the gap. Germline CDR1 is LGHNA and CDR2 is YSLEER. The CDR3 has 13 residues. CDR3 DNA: TGCGCCAGCAGCCAAGATTGGAACAGCGAGCAGTTCTTC. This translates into CASSQDWNSEQFF.

CDR3 protein: CASSRTSGRAYEQYF. The CDR3 coding sequence is TGTGCCAGCAGTCGGACTAGCGGGAGGGCCTACGAGCAGTACTTC. The chain joins TRBV2 to TRBJ2-7, with 15 bases aligning to TRBD2. CDR3 length: 15 residues. V dropped 5 bases and J dropped 2; count of bases not matched to a gene: 1. Germline CDR1 SNHLY, CDR2 FYNNEI. Full variable domain (missing parts from reference TRBV2 and TRBJ2-7): EPEVTQTPSHQVTQMGQEVILRCVPISNHLYFYWYRQILGQKVEFLVSFYNNEISEKSEIFDDQFSVERPDGSNFTLKIRSTKLEDSAMYFCASSRTSGRAYEQYFGPGTRLTVT.

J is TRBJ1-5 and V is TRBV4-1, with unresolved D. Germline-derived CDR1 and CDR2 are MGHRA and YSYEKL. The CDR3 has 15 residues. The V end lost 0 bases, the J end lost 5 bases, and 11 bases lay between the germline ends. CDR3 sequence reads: CASSQDWASDQPQHF. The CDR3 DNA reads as TGCGCCAGCAGCCAAGATTGGGCATCGGATCAGCCCCAGCATTTT.

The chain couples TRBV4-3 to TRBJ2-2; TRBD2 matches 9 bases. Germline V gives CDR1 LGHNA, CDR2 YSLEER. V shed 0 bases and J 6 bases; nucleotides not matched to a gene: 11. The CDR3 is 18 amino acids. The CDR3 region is CASSQDPILAGEPGELFF. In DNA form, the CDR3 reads TGCGCCAGCAGCCAAGATCCCATTTTAGCGGGAGAACCCGGGGAGCTGTTTTTT.

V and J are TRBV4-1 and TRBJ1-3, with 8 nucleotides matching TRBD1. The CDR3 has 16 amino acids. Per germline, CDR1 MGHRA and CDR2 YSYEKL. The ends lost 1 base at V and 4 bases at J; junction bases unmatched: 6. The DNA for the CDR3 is TGCGCCAGCAGCCAAGTTCAGGGGGCGGGAGGAAACACCATATATTTT. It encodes CASSQVQGAGGNTIYF.

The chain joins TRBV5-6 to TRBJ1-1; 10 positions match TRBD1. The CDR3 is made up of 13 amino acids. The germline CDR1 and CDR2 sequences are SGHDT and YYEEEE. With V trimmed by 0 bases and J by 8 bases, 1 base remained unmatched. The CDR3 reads CASSLGQGAEAFF. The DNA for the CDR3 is TGTGCCAGCAGCTTGGGACAGGGGGCGGAAGCTTTCTTT.

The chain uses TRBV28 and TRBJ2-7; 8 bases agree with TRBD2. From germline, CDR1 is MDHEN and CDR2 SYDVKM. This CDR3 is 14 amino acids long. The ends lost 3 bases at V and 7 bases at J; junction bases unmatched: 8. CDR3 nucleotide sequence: TGTGCCAGCAGTTTTACGGGAGGGCCGTTGGAGCAGTACTTC. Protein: CASSFTGGPLEQYF.